Following are 30 T cell receptor beta chains from one sample sequenced in a study of blood T cell repertoires in COVID-19. This table comes from immunoSEQ multiplex PCR, and its TCRdb copy is limited to in-frame clones, with some not included. The sample holds approximately 200,000 clones; 87% are singletons and the top ten take 1.9%. Input material: peripheral blood. The receptors here all came from a man aged 40-50 years with active or convalescent COVID-19.

DNA of the CDR3: TGCAGCGTTGACAGTGCTAGCACAGATACGCAGTATTTT. Protein: CSVDSASTDTQYF. The rearrangement uses TRBV29-1 and TRBJ2-3; no reliable D call. Per the germline V gene, CDR1 is SQVTM and CDR2 is ANQGSEA. The CDR3 has 13 amino acids. Between the trimmed V and J ends, which lost 3 bases and 0 bases, there was a span of 7 bases.

The chain employs TRBV19 and TRBJ2-1; 8 bases are shared with TRBD2. The CDR3 has 17 amino acids. The germline V gene encodes CDR1 LNHDA and CDR2 SQIVND (reference sequence). V lost 7 bases and J lost 2; bases outside the gene matches: 13. CDR3 sequence: CASTPHGGGPPYNEQFF. In nucleotides, the CDR3 is TGTGCCAGTACCCCCCACGGCGGGGGGCCACCCTACAATGAGCAGTTCTTC.

The CDR3 reads CASSQISGGATDTQYF. Written as DNA, the CDR3 is TGCGCCAGCAGCCAAATCTCCGGGGGGGCCACAGATACGCAGTATTTT. The chain has TRBV4-1 and TRBJ2-3; 8 bases agree with TRBD2. J lost 2 bases, V lost 2 bases, and 6 bases had no gene match. This CDR3 is built from 16 residues. Germline loops: CDR1 MGHRA, CDR2 YSYEKL.

J is TRBJ2-3 and V is TRBV25-1, with 10 bases that match TRBD1. V was clipped by 6 bases and J by 3 bases; unmatched bases: 9. Germline CDR1 is MGHDK and CDR2 is SYGVNS. The length of the CDR3 is 16 residues. Written as DNA, the CDR3 is TGTGCCAGCAGCCGACAGGGGGCGTTAAGAACAGATACGCAGTATTTT. It translates to CASSRQGALRTDTQYF.

Worth noting for this clone: Other DNA sequences of this sample code for an identical CDR3. The rearrangement joins TRBV6-5 to TRBJ2-1; D gene unclear. Trimming pared 0 bases from V and 5 bases from J, leaving 5 bases between. Germline V gene lookup returns CDR1 MNHEY and CDR2 SVGAGI. This CDR3 is built from 13 residues. The DNA for the CDR3 is TGTGCCAGCAGTTACTCGAGCGACAATGAGCAGTTCTTC. Its protein product is CASSYSSDNEQFF.

This chain joins TRBV7-2 and TRBJ2-1; D is unclear. The germline V and J ends were trimmed by 1 base and 4 bases, with 11 bases remaining between them. This CDR3 comprises 15 residues. CDR1 is SGHTA and CDR2 is FQGNSA in the germline V gene. CDR3 DNA sequence: TGTGCCAGCAGCTTAGGGTCAGGTAAATACAATGAGCAGTTCTTC. It yields the protein CASSLGSGKYNEQFF.

The chain couples TRBV19 to TRBJ1-1; D unresolved. The CDR3 length is 15 residues. The germline V gene has CDR1 LNHDA and CDR2 SQIVND (reference sequence). V was clipped by 4 bases and J by 0 bases, with 12 bases between them. Written as DNA, the CDR3 is TGTGCCAGTAGTACAGACGGGATAATGAACACTGAAGCTTTCTTT. It encodes CASSTDGIMNTEAFF.

This chain uses TRBV7-3 with TRBJ2-3; tentatively, D is TRBD2 (6 bases). Trimming cost V 5 bases and J 5 bases, with 17 bases left between them. CDR1 is SGHTA, CDR2 FQGTGA, per germline. CDR3 length: 15 residues. CDR3 nucleotides: TGTGCCAGCAGCGACCTGGGCGGGGCGGGAGATACGCAGTATTTT. Translation: CASSDLGGAGDTQYF.

The V call is TRBV9, the J call TRBJ2-4; 13 bases match TRBD2. CDR1 is SGDLS and CDR2 is YYNGEE in the germline V gene. With V trimmed by 4 bases and J by 7 bases, 5 bases remained unmatched. The CDR3 is 15 residues long. Here the CDR3 DNA reads TGTGCCAGCAGCCGAGGGACTAGCGGGATGAACATTCAGTACTTC. Translating it yields CASSRGTSGMNIQYF. Looking up the rest from reference TRBV9 and TRBJ2-4 gives the full variable domain: DSGVTQTPKHLITATGQRVTLRCSPRSGDLSVYWYQQSLDQGLQFLIQYYNGEERAKGNILERFSAQQFPDLHSELNLSSLELGDSALYFCASSRGTSGMNIQYFGAGTRLSVL.

The J gene is TRBJ2-2, the V gene TRBV4-2; 12 positions match TRBD2. J lost 6 bases, V lost 1 base, and 3 bases had no gene match. The CDR3 loop spans 16 amino acids. Germline CDR1 and CDR2: LGHNA and YNFKEQ. The CDR3 is CASSQVLAGGPGELFF. DNA of the CDR3: TGTGCCAGCAGCCAAGTGCTAGCGGGAGGGCCCGGGGAGCTGTTTTTT.

The chain employs TRBV19 and TRBJ2-1; 11 bases align to TRBD2. V shed 5 bases, J shed 5 bases, and the junction held 5 bases outside the gene matches. The CDR3 is 15 amino acids. Germline CDR1 LNHDA, CDR2 SQIVND (reference sequence). The CDR3 reads CASSPSGRLDNEQFF. The CDR3 region has the DNA TGTGCCAGTAGTCCTAGCGGGAGGCTCGACAATGAGCAGTTCTTC.

In the case of this clone: The identical CDR3 is also encoded by other nucleotide sequences in the sample. The chain joins TRBV5-1 to TRBJ1-1, with 7 bases that match TRBD1. The CDR3 loop spans 14 amino acids. With 2 bases clipped from V and 5 bases from J, the junction kept 6 bases outside the gene matches. Germline lookup yields CDR1 SGHRS and CDR2 YFSETQ. The CDR3 DNA sequence: TGCGCCAGCAGCTTAGTATCAGGGGGGACTGAAGCTTTCTTT. This codes for CASSLVSGGTEAFF.

The table lists this clone with a count of one. The chain links TRBV9 to TRBJ2-1; D might be TRBD2 (6 bases). The CDR3 has 13 residues. Germline CDR1 is SGDLS and CDR2 is YYNGEE. V dropped 0 bases and J dropped 12 bases, with 13 bases sitting between them. CDR3 residues: CASSVEKYSGQFF. The CDR3 nucleotides are TGTGCCAGCAGCGTAGAGAAGTATAGCGGGCAGTTCTTC.

DNA for the CDR3: TGTGCCAGAGCGGAGGGTGCAGATACGCAGTATTTT. Amino acid sequence: CARAEGADTQYF. The V gene is TRBV19, the J gene TRBJ2-3; tentative D call: TRBD2 (6 bases). The CDR3 is made up of 12 amino acids. Trimming left V 9 bases short and J 4 bases short, with 11 bases between. Germline V lookup: CDR1 LNHDA, CDR2 SQIVND (reference sequence).

This clone was observed once. V usage is TRBV6-5 and J usage is TRBJ1-5, with 10 bases that match TRBD1. J lost 7 bases, V lost 2 bases, and 5 bases had no gene match. Germline V gene data show CDR1 as MNHEY and CDR2 as SVGAGI. This CDR3 is built from 15 residues. The CDR3 loop is CASSYLDRGNQPQHF. CDR3 nucleotide sequence: TGTGCCAGCAGTTACCTGGACAGGGGGAACCAGCCCCAGCATTTT.

The genes are TRBV27 and TRBJ2-3, with TRBD2 matching 10 bases. The CDR3 totals 16 residues. Germline CDR1 reads MNHEY; CDR2 reads SMNVEV (reference sequence). The V gene end was trimmed by 5 bases and the J gene end by 12 bases; junction bases not matched to a gene: 17. The CDR3: CASSLPGAGGRANQYF. The CDR3 region has the DNA TGTGCCAGCAGTCTCCCAGGAGCGGGGGGGCGGGCCAATCAGTATTTT.

V gene TRBV29-1 combines with J gene TRBJ2-2, with 7 bases aligning to TRBD1. V dropped 0 bases and J dropped 2; count of bases not matched to a gene: 6. Germline-derived CDR1 and CDR2 are SQVTM and ANQGSEA. The CDR3 spans 16 residues. The CDR3 sequence is CSVEDHRDSNTGELFF. The CDR3 DNA sequence: TGCAGCGTTGAAGATCACAGGGACAGCAACACCGGGGAGCTGTTTTTT.

This clone was picked up one time. V and J are TRBV9 and TRBJ1-4; D possibly corresponds to TRBD1 (6 bases). The V and J ends lost 0 bases and 8 bases respectively, with 17 bases between them. The CDR3 contains 16 residues. CDR1 and CDR2 (germline): SGDLS, YYNGEE. This CDR3 reads CASSVGGGPFGEKLFF. CDR3 DNA: TGTGCCAGCAGCGTAGGTGGGGGCCCATTTGGGGAAAAACTGTTTTTT.

This clone was seen more than once but under ten times. This chain connects TRBV29-1 to TRBJ2-7; 7 bases fit TRBD1. Trimming at V came to 6 bases and at J to 4 bases, leaving 6 bases not matched to a gene. The CDR3 loop spans 12 amino acids. Germline CDR1 and CDR2: SQVTM and ANQGSEA. The CDR3 protein is CSVLGQQYEQYF. The CDR3 nucleotides are TGCAGCGTCCTGGGACAGCAATACGAGCAGTACTTC.

The rearrangement links TRBV7-3 to TRBJ2-7; 7 nucleotides match TRBD2. The CDR3 spans 14 residues. Germline-derived CDR1 and CDR2 are SGHTA and FQGTGA. The ends lost 2 bases at V and 7 bases at J; junction bases unmatched: 8. CDR3 nucleotide sequence: TGTGCCAGCAGCTTACAGAGCGGGACGGGGGAGCAGTACTTC. Its protein product is CASSLQSGTGEQYF. The whole variable domain, filled in from reference TRBV7-3 and TRBJ2-7, reads GAGVSQTPSNKVTEKGKYVELRCDPISGHTALYWYRQSLGQGPEFLIYFQGTGAADDSGLPNDRFFAVRPEGSVSTLKIQRTERGDSAVYLCASSLQSGTGEQYFGPGTRLTVT.

The CDR3 protein is CASSLGTHYEQYF. The CDR3 DNA sequence: TGTGCCAGCAGCTTGGGGACACACTACGAGCAGTACTTC. V is TRBV11-2 and J is TRBJ2-7, with D possibly being TRBD1 (6 bases). The length of the CDR3 is 13 residues. CDR1 is SGHAT, CDR2 FQNNGV, per germline. V lost 3 bases, J lost 3 bases, and 9 bases lay in between.

The chain carries TRBV7-9 and TRBJ1-1; D unclear. Germline V gene lookup returns CDR1 SEHNR and CDR2 FQNEAQ (reference sequence). The CDR3 has 15 residues. Trimming pared 0 bases from V and 2 bases from J, leaving 10 bases between. CDR3 loop: CASSLASGPNTEAFF. CDR3 DNA sequence: TGTGCCAGCAGCTTAGCTTCGGGTCCTAACACTGAAGCTTTCTTT.

The gene calls are TRBV2 and TRBJ2-1; the match to TRBD2 covers 8 bases. V trimming: 5 bases; J trimming: 2 bases; junction bases outside the gene matches: 5. Germline lookup yields CDR1 SNHLY and CDR2 FYNNEI. CDR3 size: 15 residues. CDR3 nucleotides: TGTGCCAGCAGTTCGGGCGGGGGGACCTACAATGAGCAGTTCTTC. As protein: CASSSGGGTYNEQFF.

This chain links TRBV25-1 with TRBJ1-2, with 10 bases fitting TRBD1. Germline lookup yields CDR1 MGHDK and CDR2 SYGVNS. The length of the CDR3 is 17 residues. The V and J ends lost 4 bases and 4 bases, in that order; junction bases with no gene match: 12. As DNA, the CDR3 is TGTGCCAGCAGTGCCGGGACAGGGGCCCAACGTGGCTATGGCTACACCTTC. This gives the protein CASSAGTGAQRGYGYTF.

J is TRBJ2-7 and V is TRBV4-1, with a weak D call TRBD1 (5 bases). The CDR3 contains 14 residues. Germline assignment: CDR1 MGHRA and CDR2 YSYEKL. Trimming cost V 3 bases and J 3 bases, with 12 bases left between them. In DNA form, the CDR3 reads TGCGCCAGCAGCCAGACTCTTCAGGGCTACGAGCAGTACTTC. Encoded protein: CASSQTLQGYEQYF.

This chain uses TRBV4-1 with TRBJ2-3; the D gene is possibly TRBD2 (5 bases). The CDR3 sequence is 16 residues long. Germline V gene sequence: CDR1 MGHRA, CDR2 YSYEKL. Trimming removed 1 base at V and 2 bases at J, with 13 bases between. This CDR3 is CASSQAPGLVTDTQYF. The CDR3 DNA reads as TGCGCCAGCAGCCAAGCCCCTGGACTGGTCACAGATACGCAGTATTTT.

This chain connects TRBV24-1 to TRBJ2-1, with D possibly TRBD1 on 6 matching bases. CDR1 KGHDR and CDR2 SFDVKD come from the germline V gene. The CDR3 consists of 14 residues. Trimming pared 5 bases from V and 6 bases from J, leaving 13 bases between. DNA for the CDR3: TGTGCCACCAGTGGGGCAGGGGAACGCAATGAGCAGTTCTTC. This sequence encodes CATSGAGERNEQFF.

The chain recombines TRBV7-9 with TRBJ2-7, with TRBD1 matching over 7 bases. The CDR3 sequence is 14 residues long. From germline, CDR1 is SEHNR and CDR2 FQNEAQ (reference sequence). With 5 bases clipped from V and 0 bases from J, the junction kept 4 bases outside the gene matches. The CDR3 bases are TGTGCCAGCAGCCCCCCAGGGGGCTCCTACGAGCAGTACTTC. Translated, it gives CASSPPGGSYEQYF.

The chain recombines TRBV2 with TRBJ2-7; D is unclear. The V end lost 6 bases, the J end lost 6 bases, and 12 bases lay between the germline ends. CDR3 length: 12 residues. Germline values: CDR1 SNHLY, CDR2 FYNNEI. In nucleotides, the CDR3 is TGTGCCAGCAGAAAGTTAGCCTCCGAGCAGTACTTC. This sequence encodes CASRKLASEQYF.

This clone was detected once. The V call is TRBV2, the J call TRBJ1-4; D gene uncertain. Trimming took off 1 base at V and 7 bases at J, with 10 bases between the two ends. CDR3 size: 14 residues. Germline V gene data show CDR1 as SNHLY and CDR2 as FYNNEI. CDR3 protein: CASSEGAKIEKLFF. For the CDR3, the DNA is TGTGCCAGCAGTGAAGGGGCCAAGATTGAAAAACTGTTTTTT.